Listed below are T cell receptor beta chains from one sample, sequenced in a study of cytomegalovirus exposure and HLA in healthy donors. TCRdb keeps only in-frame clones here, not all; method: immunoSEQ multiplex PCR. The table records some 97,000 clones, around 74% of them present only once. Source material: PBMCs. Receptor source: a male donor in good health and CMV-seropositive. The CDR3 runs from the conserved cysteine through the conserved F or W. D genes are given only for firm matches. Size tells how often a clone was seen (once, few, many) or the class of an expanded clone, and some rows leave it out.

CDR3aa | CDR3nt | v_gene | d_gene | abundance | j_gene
CASSLGGPDTQYF | TGTGCCAGCAGTTTAGGAGGCCCAGATACGCAGTATTTT | TRBV27 | - | - | TRBJ2-3
CASSVDSGGGGELFF | TGTGCCAGCAGCGTAGATTCGGGCGGAGGCGGGGAGCTGTTTTTT | TRBV9 | - | few | TRBJ2-2
CASRILAGGLGVIQYF | TGTGCCAGCAGGATACTAGCGGGGGGGCTTGGTGTCATTCAGTACTTC | TRBV2 | TRBD2 | - | TRBJ2-4
CSVEEGGAATQYF | TGCAGCGTTGAAGAAGGTGGGGCGGCGACCCAGTACTTC | TRBV29-1 | - | - | TRBJ2-5
CASSPDRGPETQYF | TGTGCCAGCAGCCCCGACAGGGGTCCGGAGACCCAGTACTTC | TRBV7-2 | TRBD1 | - | TRBJ2-5
CASSIYRGQGNTEAFF | TGTGCCAGTAGTATCTATCGGGGACAGGGAAACACTGAAGCTTTCTTT | TRBV19 | TRBD1 | - | TRBJ1-1
CASTASGGTNTQYF | TGTGCCAGCACGGCTAGCGGGGGGACGAATACGCAGTATTTT | TRBV6-5 | TRBD2 | - | TRBJ2-3
CASSQGRGHNEQFF | TGTGCCAGCAGCCAAGGGAGGGGACACAATGAGCAGTTCTTC | TRBV7-2 | TRBD2 | - | TRBJ2-1
CASSRGGWNYGYTF | TGCGCCAGCAGTAGGGGGGGCTGGAACTATGGCTACACCTTC | TRBV5-1 | - | once | TRBJ1-2
CACPRGGAYGYTF | TGTGCCTGCCCCCGGGGGGGGGCCTATGGCTACACCTTC | TRBV30 | - | once | TRBJ1-2
CASSQEGGASSGNTIYF | TGCGCCAGCAGCCAAGAAGGGGGGGCTAGCTCTGGAAACACCATATATTTT | TRBV4-3 | - | - | TRBJ1-3
CASSPFRVPRGQFF | TGTGCCAGCAGTCCATTCCGGGTCCCTAGGGGGCAGTTCTTC | TRBV27 | - | - | TRBJ2-1
CASSYRQGGEKLFF | TGTGCCAGCAGCTATCGACAGGGGGGTGAAAAACTGTTTTTT | TRBV6-5 | TRBD1 | - | TRBJ1-4
CASRLQGASTEAFF | TGTGCCAGTAGATTGCAGGGGGCCTCCACTGAAGCTTTCTTT | TRBV19 | TRBD1 | - | TRBJ1-1
CASSIWGGNTEAFF | TGTGCCAGTAGTATATGGGGGGGGAACACTGAAGCTTTCTTT | TRBV19 | - | - | TRBJ1-1
CSGRQGITEAFF | TGCAGCGGACGACAGGGGATCACTGAAGCTTTCTTT | TRBV29-1 | TRBD1 | few | TRBJ1-1
CASSLGRGDTEAFF | TGCGCCAGCAGCTTGGGTCGGGGAGACACTGAAGCTTTCTTT | TRBV5-1 | - | - | TRBJ1-1
CASSSDRDDQPQHF | TGTGCCAGCAGCTCGGACAGGGACGATCAGCCCCAGCATTTT | TRBV5-6 | TRBD1 | few | TRBJ1-5
CASSLNQAYEQYF | TGCGCCAGCAGCTTGAATCAGGCCTACGAGCAGTACTTC | TRBV5-1 | - | - | TRBJ2-7
CASSFQGRGYTF | TGTGCCAGCAGTTTTCAGGGTAGGGGCTACACCTTC | TRBV2 | - | - | TRBJ1-2
CASSPPDRFYGYTF | TGTGCCAGCAGTCCCCCCGACAGATTCTATGGCTACACCTTC | TRBV11-2 | - | - | TRBJ1-2
CASRRGTSGGQSIQYF | TGTGCCAGCAGGAGGGGGACTAGCGGGGGGCAAAGCATTCAGTACTTC | TRBV28 | TRBD2 | - | TRBJ2-4
CAGGTGGWNEQFF | TGTGCCGGGGGGACAGGGGGGTGGAATGAGCAGTTCTTC | TRBV10-3 | TRBD1 | - | TRBJ2-1
CASTWTDKYQPQHF | TGTGCCAGCACGTGGACAGACAAATATCAGCCCCAGCATTTT | TRBV2 | - | once | TRBJ1-5
CASSLAGTSGGPENEQFF | TGTGCCAGCAGCTTAGCAGGGACTAGCGGGGGGCCCGAGAATGAGCAGTTCTTC | TRBV11-3 | TRBD2 | - | TRBJ2-1
CASSLAGHETQYF | TGTGCCAGCAGCTTAGCAGGGCACGAGACCCAGTACTTC | TRBV5-6 | - | - | TRBJ2-5
CASSISAGGGTDTQYF | TGTGCCAGTAGTATATCGGCGGGGGGAGGCACAGATACGCAGTATTTT | TRBV19 | TRBD2 | - | TRBJ2-3
CASRSAGKNNEQFF | TGTGCCAGCAGGTCCGCGGGGAAGAACAATGAGCAGTTCTTC | TRBV7-3 | - | - | TRBJ2-1
CASSGLAGVEDTQYF | TGTGCCAGCAGTGGACTAGCGGGGGTGGAAGATACGCAGTATTTT | TRBV6-1 | TRBD2 | - | TRBJ2-3
CASSGGQGPVSGNTIYF | TGCGCCAGCTCCGGGGGGCAGGGGCCCGTCTCTGGAAACACCATATATTTT | TRBV5-1 | - | - | TRBJ1-3
CASTSLPGQLNTGELFF | TGTGCCAGCACCTCCCTACCGGGACAACTGAACACCGGGGAGCTGTTTTTT | TRBV7-2 | - | - | TRBJ2-2
CASSVLGHSLNTEAFF | TGTGCCAGTTCCGTCTTAGGACACTCCTTGAACACTGAAGCTTTCTTT | TRBV19 | - | - | TRBJ1-1
CAWTRDPNEKLFF | TGTGCCTGGACCCGGGATCCGAATGAAAAACTGTTTTTT | TRBV30 | - | once | TRBJ1-4
CASSQDIGTGYGYTF | TGTGCCAGCAGCCAAGATATAGGGACAGGCTATGGCTACACCTTC | TRBV4-2 | TRBD1 | - | TRBJ1-2
CASSRPSGGTDTQYF | TGTGCCAGCAGTAGGCCCAGCGGGGGGACAGATACGCAGTATTTT | TRBV2 | TRBD2 | - | TRBJ2-3
CAWRLNRARTEAFF | TGTGCCTGGAGGCTCAACAGGGCCCGGACTGAAGCTTTCTTT | TRBV30 | - | - | TRBJ1-1
CAWSVSAVKNQPQHF | TGTGCCTGGAGTGTTAGCGCGGTAAAGAATCAGCCCCAGCATTTT | TRBV30 | - | - | TRBJ1-5
CASSFSSQETQYF | TGTGCCAGCAGCTTCTCGTCCCAAGAGACCCAGTACTTC | TRBV7-2 | - | - | TRBJ2-5
CASSLELAGVYNEQFF | TGTGCCAGCAGCTTGGAGCTAGCGGGGGTCTACAATGAGCAGTTCTTC | TRBV5-5 | TRBD2 | - | TRBJ2-1
CSVGQGYNEKLFF | TGCAGCGTGGGACAGGGGTATAATGAAAAACTGTTTTTT | TRBV29-1 | TRBD1 | few | TRBJ1-4
CASSQETNRVQPQHF | TGCGCCAGCAGCCAAGAAACGAACAGGGTTCAGCCCCAGCATTTT | TRBV4-1 | - | - | TRBJ1-5
CASSDQGSGTF | TGTGCCAGTAGTGACCAGGGTTCTGGCACCTTC | TRBV19 | - | - | TRBJ1-2
CASSLPRRASGGGETQYF | TGTGCCAGCAGCTTGCCCCGGAGGGCTAGCGGGGGTGGCGAGACCCAGTACTTC | TRBV7-9 | TRBD2 | - | TRBJ2-5
CASSYSRGVSQPQHF | TGTGCCAGCAGTTACTCGCGGGGAGTCTCTCAGCCCCAGCATTTT | TRBV6-6 | - | - | TRBJ1-5
CASSLTGVGGNQPQHF | TGTGCCAGCAGCTTAACAGGGGTTGGCGGCAATCAGCCCCAGCATTTT | TRBV7-8 | TRBD1 | - | TRBJ1-5
CASSPGETIDTQYF | TGCGCCAGCAGCCCAGGGGAAACCATAGATACGCAGTATTTT | TRBV5-1 | - | once | TRBJ2-3
CASMVDMSYNEQFF | TGTGCCAGCATGGTCGACATGTCCTACAATGAGCAGTTCTTC | TRBV2 | - | - | TRBJ2-1
CASTGTGGYEQYF | TGTGCCAGCACCGGGACAGGGGGCTACGAGCAGTACTTC | TRBV2 | TRBD1 | once | TRBJ2-7
CASGWANGGVETQYF | TGTGCTAGTGGTTGGGCCAACGGGGGGGTGGAGACCCAGTACTTC | TRBV12-5 | TRBD2 | - | TRBJ2-5
CASSLEQVFSTNEKLFF | TGCGCCAGCAGCTTGGAACAAGTTTTCTCAACTAATGAAAAACTGTTTTTT | TRBV5-1 | - | - | TRBJ1-4
CAWKQGYEQYF | TGTGCCTGGAAGCAGGGTTACGAGCAGTACTTC | TRBV30 | - | - | TRBJ2-7
CAWSGGTSEKLFF | TGTGCCTGGTCGGGGGGCACGAGTGAAAAACTGTTTTTT | TRBV30 | - | - | TRBJ1-4
CASGGGSSTDTQYF | TGTGCCAGCGGCGGGGGGTCTAGCACAGATACGCAGTATTTT | TRBV4-2 | TRBD2 | - | TRBJ2-3
CASSSGLAGPSTDTQYF | TGTGCCAGCAGCTCGGGACTAGCGGGGCCTAGCACAGATACGCAGTATTTT | TRBV9 | TRBD2 | once | TRBJ2-3
CASSTRTGLGNEQFF | TGTGCCAGTAGTACCCGGACAGGGTTGGGCAATGAGCAGTTCTTC | TRBV19 | TRBD1 | few | TRBJ2-1